Each of the 9 T cell receptor beta chains below was sequenced from the same sample in a study of siplizumab effects on memory and regulatory T cells. Produced via immunoSEQ multiplex PCR; TCRdb's table is partial and in-frame only. Of roughly 120,000 clones detected, around 94% appear once; the ten largest clones hold under 2%. Sequencing was done on a sample of non-Treg CD4+ T cells sorted from blood. Receptors were obtained from a human donor in good health.

This chain joins TRBV18 and TRBJ2-1, with D perhaps TRBD1 or TRBD2 (6 bases each). Deletions cut 4 bases from V and 8 bases from J, with 12 bases between. Germline assignment: CDR1 KGHSH and CDR2 LQKENI. The CDR3 totals 13 residues. CDR3 loop: CASSQGGQDEQFF. Here the CDR3 DNA reads TGTGCCAGCTCACAAGGGGGGCAGGATGAGCAGTTCTTC.

The V gene is TRBV19, the J gene TRBJ2-1; a possible D gene is TRBD1 (6 bases). The ends were cut back, 4 bases at V and 0 bases at J, with 10 bases in the middle. The CDR3 runs to 15 residues. Germline CDR1 is LNHDA and CDR2 is SQIVND (reference sequence). The CDR3 protein is CASSRTAFSYNEQFF. CDR3 DNA: TGTGCCAGTAGTAGGACAGCCTTCTCCTACAATGAGCAGTTCTTC.

V gene TRBV19 combines with J gene TRBJ2-1, with D uncertain. The CDR3 sequence is 13 residues long. Germline CDR1 reads LNHDA; CDR2 reads SQIVND (reference sequence). V was trimmed by 1 base and J by 9 bases, leaving 10 bases between them. The CDR3 here is CASSIGSIAEQFF. The CDR3 DNA sequence: TGTGCCAGTAGTATAGGTTCTATTGCTGAGCAGTTCTTC.

This clone was observed a handful of times. This CDR3 reads CASSLTGQGFYGYTF. CDR3 coding DNA: TGCGCCAGCAGCCTCACGGGACAGGGCTTCTATGGCTACACCTTC. The rearrangement links TRBV4-1 to TRBJ1-2; 9 bases agree with TRBD1. Germline values: CDR1 MGHRA, CDR2 YSYEKL. The CDR3 has 15 amino acids. V lost 4 bases and J lost 4; bases outside the gene matches: 7.

The chain couples TRBV5-6 to TRBJ1-2, with 8 bases matching TRBD1. Germline CDR1 SGHDT, CDR2 YYEEEE. V gave up 2 bases and J gave up 4 bases; unmatched junction bases: 1. CDR3 size: 13 residues. This CDR3 is CASSFDRGYGYTF. CDR3 coding DNA: TGTGCCAGCAGCTTCGACAGGGGCTATGGCTACACCTTC.

The genes are TRBV10-3 and TRBJ1-4; possible D gene TRBD1, 5 bases. The CDR3 has 13 residues. Per germline, CDR1 ENHRY and CDR2 SYGVKD. The V and J ends lost 4 bases and 3 bases respectively, with 6 bases between them. The CDR3 DNA follows: TGTGCCATCAGTGGGGACTCTAATGAAAAACTGTTTTTT. This translates into CAISGDSNEKLFF.

This sequence joins TRBV11-3 and TRBJ2-7; TRBD1 is a possible D gene (5 bases). This CDR3 is 16 amino acids long. The germline V and J ends were trimmed by 5 bases and 3 bases, with 20 bases remaining between them. Germline V lookup: CDR1 SGHNT, CDR2 YENEEA. This CDR3 reads CASSPNGMTDSYEQYF. DNA of the CDR3: TGTGCCAGCAGCCCCAATGGGATGACAGATAGCTACGAGCAGTACTTC.

CDR3 region: CASSSTGGIGTQYF. The DNA of the CDR3 is TGTGCCAGCAGCTCGACAGGGGGCATTGGGACCCAGTACTTC. The rearrangement links TRBV11-2 to TRBJ2-5, with 10 nucleotides matching TRBD1. With V trimmed by 4 bases and J by 7 bases, 6 bases remained unmatched. Looked up from germline, CDR1 is SGHAT and CDR2 is FQNNGV. The CDR3 loop spans 14 amino acids. The variable domain in full, completed from reference TRBV11-2 and TRBJ2-5, reads EAGVAQSPRYKIIEKRQSVAFWCNPISGHATLYWYQQILGQGPKLLIQFQNNGVVDDSQLPKDRFSAERLKGVDSTLKIQPAKLEDSAVYLCASSSTGGIGTQYFGPGTRLLVL.

This chain links TRBV6-1 with TRBJ1-2; no clear D gene. The CDR3 covers 14 residues. Germline V gene data show CDR1 as MNHNS and CDR2 as SASEGT. Trimming shortened V by 6 bases and J by 6 bases, and 17 bases separated the two germline ends. This chain's CDR3 is CASRVDNMVHGYTF. The CDR3 nucleotides read TGTGCCAGCAGGGTAGACAACATGGTCCATGGCTACACCTTC.